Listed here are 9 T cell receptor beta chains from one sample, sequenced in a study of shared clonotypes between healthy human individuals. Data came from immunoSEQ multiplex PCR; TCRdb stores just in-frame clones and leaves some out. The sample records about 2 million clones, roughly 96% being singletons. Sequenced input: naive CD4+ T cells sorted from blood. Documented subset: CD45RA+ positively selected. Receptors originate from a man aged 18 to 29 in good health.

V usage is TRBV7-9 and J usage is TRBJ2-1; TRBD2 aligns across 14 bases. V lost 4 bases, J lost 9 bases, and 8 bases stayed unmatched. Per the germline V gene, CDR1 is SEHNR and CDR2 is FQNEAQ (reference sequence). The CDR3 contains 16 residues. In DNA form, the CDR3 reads TGTGCCAGCAGCTCATCCGGGACTAGCGGGGGAGGTGAGCAGTTCTTC. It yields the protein CASSSSGTSGGGEQFF.

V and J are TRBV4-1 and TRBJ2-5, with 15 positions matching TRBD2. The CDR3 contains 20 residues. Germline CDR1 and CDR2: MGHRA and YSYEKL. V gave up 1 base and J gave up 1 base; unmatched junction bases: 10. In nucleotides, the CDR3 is TGCGCCAGCAGCCAAGGTCTTGGGACTAGCGGGGGGAGACCCCAAGAGACCCAGTACTTC. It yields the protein CASSQGLGTSGGRPQETQYF.

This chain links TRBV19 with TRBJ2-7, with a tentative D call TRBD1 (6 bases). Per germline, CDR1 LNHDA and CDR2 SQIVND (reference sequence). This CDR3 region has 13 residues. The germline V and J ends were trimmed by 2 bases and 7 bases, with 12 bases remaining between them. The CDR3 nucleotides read TGTGCCAGTAGTATAAAACAGGGTCTAGAGCAGTACTTC. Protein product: CASSIKQGLEQYF.

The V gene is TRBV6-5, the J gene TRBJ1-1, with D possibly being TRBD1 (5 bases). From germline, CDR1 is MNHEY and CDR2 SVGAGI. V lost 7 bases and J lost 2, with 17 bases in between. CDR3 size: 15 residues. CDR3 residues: CASTPRGISNTEAFF. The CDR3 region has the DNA TGTGCCAGCACCCCGCGGGGGATTTCTAACACTGAAGCTTTCTTT.

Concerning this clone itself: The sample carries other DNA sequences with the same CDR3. CDR3 nucleotide sequence: TGTGCCAGCGGCACAGGGAATTCACCCCTCCACTTT. Residues: CASGTGNSPLHF. This chain links TRBV6-1 with TRBJ1-6; possible D gene TRBD1, 6 bases. This CDR3 is built from 12 residues. CDR1 is MNHNS and CDR2 is SASEGT in the germline V gene. Trimming pared 8 bases from V and 7 bases from J, leaving 9 bases between.

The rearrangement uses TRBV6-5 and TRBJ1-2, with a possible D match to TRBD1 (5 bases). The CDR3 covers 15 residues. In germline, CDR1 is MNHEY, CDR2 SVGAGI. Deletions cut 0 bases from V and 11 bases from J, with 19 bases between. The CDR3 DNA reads TGTGCCAGCAGTTACTCGGGCGGCGACCGGGGCTTTTACACCTTC. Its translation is CASSYSGGDRGFYTF.

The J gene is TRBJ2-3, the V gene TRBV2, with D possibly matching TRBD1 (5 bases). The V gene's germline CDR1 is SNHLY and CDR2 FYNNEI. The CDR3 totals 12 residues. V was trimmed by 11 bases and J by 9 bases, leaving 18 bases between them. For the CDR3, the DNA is TGTGCCGGATCTACAGGCCAGAGGACGCAGTATTTT. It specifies CAGSTGQRTQYF.

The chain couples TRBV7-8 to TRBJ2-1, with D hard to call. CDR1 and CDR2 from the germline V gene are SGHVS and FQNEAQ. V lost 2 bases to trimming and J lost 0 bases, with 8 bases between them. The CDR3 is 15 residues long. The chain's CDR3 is CASSLPGFSYNEQFF. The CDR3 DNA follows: TGTGCCAGCAGCTTACCAGGCTTCTCCTACAATGAGCAGTTCTTC. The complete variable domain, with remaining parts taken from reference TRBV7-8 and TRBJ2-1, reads GAGVSQSPRYKVAKRGQDVALRCDPISGHVSLFWYQQALGQGPEFLTYFQNEAQLDKSGLPSDRFFAERPEGSVSTLKIQRTQQEDSAVYLCASSLPGFSYNEQFFGPGTRLTVL.

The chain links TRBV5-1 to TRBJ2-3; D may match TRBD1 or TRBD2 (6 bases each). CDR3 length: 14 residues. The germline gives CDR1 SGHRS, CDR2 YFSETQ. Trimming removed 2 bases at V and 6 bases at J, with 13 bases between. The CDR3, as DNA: TGCGCCAGCAGCTTCCCCGGGGGCTGGGATACGCAGTATTTT. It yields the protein CASSFPGGWDTQYF.